These T cell receptor beta chains were read from a single sample in a study of response to subunit inactivated influenza vaccine. MiXCR, run by TCRdb on the RT-PCR reads, gives a single entry per CDR3 protein. The sample includes over 400,000 distinct CDR3 sequences, approximately 10% of them seen just once. The sequencing used PBMCs from blood, collected roughly 47 days after vaccination. The source is a man in his fifties who received an inactivated influenza vaccine. The CDR3 runs from the conserved cysteine through the conserved F or W. Each record gives: clone size, V gene, D gene, J gene, CDR3 protein, CDR3 DNA. A D gene is named only where the DNA matches it firmly. Clone sizes are given selectively: once, few, many, or a class where the clone is expanded.

size: many; V: TRBV20-1; D: .; J: TRBJ2-3; CDR3: CSARDLQAYDTQYF; DNA: TGCAGTGCTAGAGATCTTCAGGCATATGATACGCAGTATTTT
size: many; V: TRBV12-3/TRBV12-4; D: .; J: TRBJ1-3; CDR3: CASSPIGSRVFGNTIYF; DNA: TGTGCCAGCAGTCCGATAGGGAGTAGGGTCTTTGGAAACACCATATATTTT
size: .; V: TRBV15; D: .; J: TRBJ2-5; CDR3: CATSNLKETQYF; DNA: TGTGCCACCAGCAACCTTAAAGAGACCCAGTACTTC
size: many; V: TRBV5-5; D: .; J: TRBJ2-1; CDR3: CASSSNIFPYNEQFF; DNA: TGTGCCAGCAGCTCCAATATCTTTCCCTACAATGAGCAGTTCTTC
size: .; V: TRBV12-3/TRBV12-4; D: TRBD1; J: TRBJ1-1; CDR3: CASRGTGGTGTEAFF; DNA: TGTGCCAGCCGGGGGACAGGGGGGACGGGCACTGAAGCTTTCTTT
size: few; V: TRBV5-1; D: TRBD1; J: TRBJ1-2; CDR3: CASSLVGSIGFKGTARNYGYTF; DNA: TGCGCCAGCAGCTTGGTTGGTTCTATAGGATTCAAGGGGACAGCTCGAAACTATGGCTACACCTTC
size: many; V: TRBV7-9; D: .; J: TRBJ2-3; CDR3: CASSFSGGSTDTQYF; DNA: TGCGCCAGCAGCTTCAGTGGCGGGAGCACAGATACGCAGTATTTT
size: few; V: TRBV20-1; D: .; J: TRBJ2-7; CDR3: CSARDAGYEQYF; DNA: TGCAGTGCTAGAGATGCCGGGTACGAGCAGTACTTC
size: many; V: TRBV12-3/TRBV12-4; D: .; J: TRBJ1-5; CDR3: CASSALGQPQHF; DNA: TGTGCCAGCAGTGCCCTGGGTCAGCCCCAGCATTTT
size: few; V: TRBV5-1; D: .; J: TRBJ2-7; CDR3: CASSLAGRPGEQYF; DNA: TGCGCCAGCAGCTTAGCGGGTAGGCCAGGCGAGCAGTACTTC
size: few; V: TRBV12-3/TRBV12-4; D: .; J: TRBJ1-3; CDR3: CASSLRGGSGNTIYF; DNA: TGTGCCAGCAGTTTAAGGGGAGGCTCTGGAAACACCATATATTTT
size: few; V: TRBV20-1; D: TRBD2; J: TRBJ2-1; CDR3: CSARGTSGMDEQFF; DNA: TGCAGTGCTAGGGGGACTAGCGGGATGGATGAGCAGTTCTTC
size: few; V: TRBV7-6; D: TRBD2; J: TRBJ2-1; CDR3: CASSSPGLAGGEQFF; DNA: TGTGCCAGCAGCTCCCCGGGACTAGCGGGAGGAGAGCAGTTCTTC
size: many; V: TRBV7-2; D: .; J: TRBJ2-7; CDR3: CASSLGRIYEQYF; DNA: TGTGCCAGCAGCTTAGGCAGGATCTACGAGCAGTACTTC
size: .; V: TRBV7-2; D: TRBD1; J: TRBJ2-7; CDR3: CASSFQTGGYEQYF; DNA: TGTGCCAGCAGCTTTCAAACAGGGGGCTACGAGCAGTACTTC